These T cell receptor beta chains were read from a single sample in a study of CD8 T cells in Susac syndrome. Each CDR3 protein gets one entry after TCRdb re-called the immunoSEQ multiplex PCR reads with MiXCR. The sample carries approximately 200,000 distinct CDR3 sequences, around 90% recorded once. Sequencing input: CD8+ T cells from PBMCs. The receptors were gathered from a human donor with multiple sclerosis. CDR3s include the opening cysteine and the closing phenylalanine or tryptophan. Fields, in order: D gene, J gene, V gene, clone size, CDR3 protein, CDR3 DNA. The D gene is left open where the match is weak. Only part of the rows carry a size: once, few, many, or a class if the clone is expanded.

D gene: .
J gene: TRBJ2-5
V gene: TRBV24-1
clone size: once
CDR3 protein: CATSAGLQETQYF
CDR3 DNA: TGTGCCACCAGCGCGGGCCTCCAAGAGACCCAGTACTTC

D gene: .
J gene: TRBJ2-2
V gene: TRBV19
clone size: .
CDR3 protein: CASSRSANTGELFF
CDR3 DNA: TGTGCCAGTAGTAGATCGGCGAACACCGGGGAGCTGTTTTTT

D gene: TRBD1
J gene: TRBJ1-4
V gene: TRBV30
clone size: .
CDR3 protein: CAWSTLPPGTGPEKLFF
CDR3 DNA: TGTGCCTGGAGTACCCTCCCCCCCGGGACAGGCCCTGAAAAACTGTTTTTT

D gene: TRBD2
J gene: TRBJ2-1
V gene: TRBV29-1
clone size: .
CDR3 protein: CSVERWASGDEQFF
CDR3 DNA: TGCAGCGTTGAGAGGTGGGCTAGCGGGGATGAGCAGTTCTTC

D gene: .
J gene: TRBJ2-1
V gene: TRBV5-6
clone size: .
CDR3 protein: CASSVLNEQFF
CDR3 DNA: TGTGCCAGCAGCGTATTGAATGAGCAGTTCTTC

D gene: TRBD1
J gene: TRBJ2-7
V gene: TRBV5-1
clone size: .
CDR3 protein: CASRPNRDRDLGEQYF
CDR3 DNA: TGCGCCAGCAGACCAAATCGGGACAGGGACTTGGGGGAGCAGTACTTC

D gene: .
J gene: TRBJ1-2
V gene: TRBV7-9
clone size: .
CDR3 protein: CASSLYSNEYGYTF
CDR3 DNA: TGTGCCAGCAGCTTATACAGCAATGAGTATGGCTACACCTTC

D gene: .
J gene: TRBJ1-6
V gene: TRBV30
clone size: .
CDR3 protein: CAWSLRGNSPLHF
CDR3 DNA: TGTGCCTGGAGTTTGCGGGGAAATTCACCCCTCCACTTT

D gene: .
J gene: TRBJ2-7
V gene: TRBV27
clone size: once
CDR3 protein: CASSWGEGTYEQYF
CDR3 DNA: TGTGCCAGCAGTTGGGGTGAGGGTACCTACGAGCAGTACTTC

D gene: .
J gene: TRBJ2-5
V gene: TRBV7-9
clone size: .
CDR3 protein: CASSLIERAKETQYF
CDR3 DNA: TGTGCCAGCAGCCTTATAGAAAGGGCTAAGGAGACCCAGTACTTC

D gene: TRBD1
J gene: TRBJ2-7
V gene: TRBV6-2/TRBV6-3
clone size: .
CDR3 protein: CASSFGTGFDEQYF
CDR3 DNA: TGTGCCAGCAGTTTTGGGACAGGCTTCGACGAGCAGTACTTC

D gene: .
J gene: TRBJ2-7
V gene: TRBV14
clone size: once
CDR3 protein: CASSQGSGASYEQYF
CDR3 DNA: TGTGCCAGCAGCCAGGGCTCAGGGGCCTCCTACGAGCAGTACTTC

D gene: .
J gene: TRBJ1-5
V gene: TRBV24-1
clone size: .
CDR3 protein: CATGYGDQPQHF
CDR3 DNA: TGTGCCACCGGGTACGGAGATCAGCCCCAGCATTTT

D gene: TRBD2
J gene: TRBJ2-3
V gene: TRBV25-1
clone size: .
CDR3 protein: CASSDPRGAPTDTQYF
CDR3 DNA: TGTGCCAGCAGTGATCCGCGGGGGGCGCCTACAGATACGCAGTATTTT

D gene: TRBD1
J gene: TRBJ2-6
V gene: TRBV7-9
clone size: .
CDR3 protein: CASSGQDSGANVLTF
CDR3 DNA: TGTGCCAGCAGCGGACAGGACTCTGGGGCCAACGTCCTGACTTTC

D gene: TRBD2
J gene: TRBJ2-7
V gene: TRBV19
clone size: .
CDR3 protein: CASSMVSGRFSYEQYF
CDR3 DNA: TGTGCCAGTAGTATGGTTAGCGGGAGGTTCTCCTACGAGCAGTACTTC

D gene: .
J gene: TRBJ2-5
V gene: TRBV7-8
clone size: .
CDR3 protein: CASSSGGPRGETQYF
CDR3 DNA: TGTGCCAGCAGCTCTGGGGGGCCGAGAGGGGAGACCCAGTACTTC

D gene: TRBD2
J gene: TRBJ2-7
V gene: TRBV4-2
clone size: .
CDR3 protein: CASSQGQAGGPYSYEQYF
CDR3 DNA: TGTGCCAGCAGCCAAGGGCAAGCGGGAGGGCCTTACTCCTACGAGCAGTACTTC

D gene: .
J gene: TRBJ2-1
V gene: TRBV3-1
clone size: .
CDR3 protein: CASSQNSGYNEQFF
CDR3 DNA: TGTGCCAGCAGCCAAAATAGCGGTTACAATGAGCAGTTCTTC

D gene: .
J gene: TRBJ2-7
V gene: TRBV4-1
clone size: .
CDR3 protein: CASSQDWGSYEQYF
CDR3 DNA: TGCGCCAGCAGCCAAGATTGGGGCAGCTACGAGCAGTACTTC

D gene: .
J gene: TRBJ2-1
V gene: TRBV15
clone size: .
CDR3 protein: CATSRVLLDEQFF
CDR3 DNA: TGTGCCACCAGCAGAGTCCTACTAGATGAGCAGTTCTTC

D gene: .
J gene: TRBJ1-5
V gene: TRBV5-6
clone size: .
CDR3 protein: CASSIGQINQPQHF
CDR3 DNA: TGTGCCAGCAGTATCGGACAGATCAATCAGCCCCAGCATTTT

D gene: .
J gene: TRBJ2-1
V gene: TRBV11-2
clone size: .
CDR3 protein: CASSLNWLGSYNEQFF
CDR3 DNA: TGTGCCAGCAGCTTAAACTGGCTAGGCTCCTACAATGAGCAGTTCTTC

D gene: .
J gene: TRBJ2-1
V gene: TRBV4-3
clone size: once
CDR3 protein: CASSLDDSSYNEQFF
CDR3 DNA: TGCGCCAGCAGCCTCGATGATAGCTCCTACAATGAGCAGTTCTTC

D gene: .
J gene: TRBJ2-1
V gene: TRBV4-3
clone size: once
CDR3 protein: CASSPEASYNEQFF
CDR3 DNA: TGCGCCAGCAGCCCCGAGGCCTCCTACAATGAGCAGTTCTTC

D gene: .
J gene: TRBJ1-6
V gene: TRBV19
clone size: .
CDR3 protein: CASSSGAGHLRPLHF
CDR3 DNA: TGTGCCAGTAGTAGTGGGGCCGGACACCTTCGGCCCCTCCACTTT

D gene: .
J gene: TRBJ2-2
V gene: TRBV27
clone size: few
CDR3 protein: CASSLGRAGELFF
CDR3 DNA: TGTGCCAGCAGTTTAGGTCGGGCCGGGGAGCTGTTTTTT

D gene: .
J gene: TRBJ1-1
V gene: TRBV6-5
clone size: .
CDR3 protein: CASTLPGGTEAFF
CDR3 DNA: TGTGCCAGCACCCTACCGGGGGGGACTGAAGCTTTCTTT

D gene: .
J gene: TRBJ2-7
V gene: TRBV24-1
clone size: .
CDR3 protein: CATSDRSSYEQYF
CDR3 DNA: TGTGCCACCAGTGATCGAAGCTCCTACGAGCAGTACTTC

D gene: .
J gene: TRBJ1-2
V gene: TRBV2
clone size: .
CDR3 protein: CASSESSRAPYGYTF
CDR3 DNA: TGTGCCAGCAGTGAAAGTTCCAGGGCGCCCTATGGCTACACCTTC

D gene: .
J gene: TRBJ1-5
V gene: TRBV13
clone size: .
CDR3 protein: CASSSGPNQPQHF
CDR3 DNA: TGTGCCAGCAGCTCGGGACCAAATCAGCCCCAGCATTTT

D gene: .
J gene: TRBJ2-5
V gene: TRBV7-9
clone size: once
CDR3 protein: CASSSVGMDGGIQETQYF
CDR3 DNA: TGTGCCAGCAGCTCTGTTGGAATGGACGGCGGGATCCAAGAGACCCAGTACTTC

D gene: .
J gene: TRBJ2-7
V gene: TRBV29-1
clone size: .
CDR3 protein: CSVEDGSSYEQYF
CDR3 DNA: TGCAGCGTTGAAGATGGCAGCTCCTACGAGCAGTACTTC

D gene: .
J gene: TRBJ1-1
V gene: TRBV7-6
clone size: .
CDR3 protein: CASSLGTSTEAFF
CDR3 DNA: TGTGCCAGCAGCCTCGGGACAAGCACTGAAGCTTTCTTT

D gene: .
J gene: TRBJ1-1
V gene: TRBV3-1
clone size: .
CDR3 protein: CASSQVLNPTEAFF
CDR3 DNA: TGTGCCAGCAGCCAAGTCTTGAACCCAACTGAAGCTTTCTTT

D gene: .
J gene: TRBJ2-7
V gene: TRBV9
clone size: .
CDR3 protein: CASSVAGNPYEQYF
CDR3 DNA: TGTGCCAGCAGCGTGGCAGGGAATCCGTACGAGCAGTACTTC

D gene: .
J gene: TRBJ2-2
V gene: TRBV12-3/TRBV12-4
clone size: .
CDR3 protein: CASTLGDWGLPNTGELFF
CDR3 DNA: TGTGCCAGCACTTTGGGAGATTGGGGCCTTCCGAACACCGGGGAGCTGTTTTTT

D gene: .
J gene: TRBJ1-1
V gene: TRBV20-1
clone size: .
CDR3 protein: CSASRTVPEAFF
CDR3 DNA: TGCAGTGCTAGTAGGACAGTTCCTGAAGCTTTCTTT

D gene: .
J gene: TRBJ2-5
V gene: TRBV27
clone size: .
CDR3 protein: CASRGDLGLETQYF
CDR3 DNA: TGTGCCAGCAGGGGGGACCTGGGCCTAGAGACCCAGTACTTC

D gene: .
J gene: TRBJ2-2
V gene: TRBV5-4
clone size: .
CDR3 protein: CASSLAGSGTGELFF
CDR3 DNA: TGTGCCAGCAGCTTGGCCGGGAGTGGAACCGGGGAGCTGTTTTTT

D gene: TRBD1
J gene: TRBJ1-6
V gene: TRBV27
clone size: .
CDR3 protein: CASSYGQGTSPLHF
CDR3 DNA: TGTGCCAGCAGCTATGGACAGGGCACTTCACCCCTCCACTTT